These T cell receptor beta chains were read from a single sample in a study of cytomegalovirus exposure and HLA in healthy donors. The data were produced by immunoSEQ multiplex PCR, yet TCRdb's version contains in-frame clones alone and is incomplete. This sample has some 150,000 clones; 80% to 90% occur once, and the top ten carry approximately 7%. Sequencing was carried out using PBMCs. These receptors were obtained from a woman aged 25-40 years in good health and CMV-seropositive. Both conserved end residues are part of each CDR3. D genes are given only for firm matches. Only some rows state a clone size, as once, few, many or a class for expanded clones.

clone_size,d_call,j_call,v_call,cdr3_nt,cdr3_aa
.,.,TRBJ1-5,TRBV30,TGTGCCTGGACCAGGGGAGGGGGCAATCAGCCCCAGCATTTT,CAWTRGGGNQPQHF
.,.,TRBJ2-1,TRBV21-1,TGTGCCAGCAGCAAGGGGACTAGCGGGGAATACAATGAGCAGTTCTTC,CASSKGTSGEYNEQFF
.,TRBD2,TRBJ2-5,TRBV2,TGTGCCAGCAGTGAGGGTAGCGGGAGGAAAGAGACCCAGTACTTC,CASSEGSGRKETQYF
.,.,TRBJ2-1,TRBV11-1,TGTGCCAGCACTCTGGAGGGGGGACAGTCCTACAATGAGCAGTTCTTC,CASTLEGGQSYNEQFF
.,TRBD2,TRBJ2-3,TRBV5-1,TGCGCCAGCAGCTTGTCTCCTAGCGGCGGGGGGGAGTATTTT,CASSLSPSGGGEYF
.,.,TRBJ2-7,TRBV6-5,TGTGCCAGCAGTTACTCCGGCAGGGGTTACGAGCAGTACTTC,CASSYSGRGYEQYF
.,.,TRBJ1-5,TRBV28,TGTGCCAGCAGATCAGGGTTTCAGCCCCAGCATTTT,CASRSGFQPQHF
.,TRBD1,TRBJ2-3,TRBV7-9,TGTGCCAGCAGCACAGGGGCAGCCCGCACAGATACGCAGTATTTT,CASSTGAARTDTQYF
.,TRBD1,TRBJ2-3,TRBV19,TGTGCCAGTAGCCTCCCGGACAGGGCTGGGGATACGCAGTATTTT,CASSLPDRAGDTQYF
.,.,TRBJ1-2,TRBV28,TGTGCCAGCATTCCGGCCTCGACAGACTATGGCTACACCTTC,CASIPASTDYGYTF
.,TRBD1,TRBJ1-2,TRBV15,TGTGCCACCAGCAGGGGGACAGGGAGGATCGGCAGTGGCTACACCTTC,CATSRGTGRIGSGYTF
.,TRBD1,TRBJ2-1,TRBV5-1,TGCGCCAGCAGCTCGGACAGGGATTTCAATGAGCAGTTCTTC,CASSSDRDFNEQFF
.,.,TRBJ1-5,TRBV6-1,TGTGCCAGCAGTGAAGGGGCGGGCGACCAACAGCCCCAGCATTTT,CASSEGAGDQQPQHF
.,TRBD1,TRBJ2-7,TRBV9,TGTGCCAGCAGCTCCGGGACAGCATCCTACGAGCAGTACTTC,CASSSGTASYEQYF
.,TRBD1,TRBJ2-3,TRBV29-1,TGCAGCGGATACCGGACAGGTGCAGATACGCAGTATTTT,CSGYRTGADTQYF
.,.,TRBJ1-1,TRBV5-1,TGCGCCAGCAGGGAGACGAACACTGAAGCTTTCTTT,CASRETNTEAFF
.,TRBD1,TRBJ2-1,TRBV10-3,TGTGCCATCGGAGCGGGGACAGGGGTGGGTGAGCAGTTCTTC,CAIGAGTGVGEQFF
.,TRBD1,TRBJ2-5,TRBV7-9,TGTGCCAGCAGCTTAGGGGACAGTCAAGAGACCCAGTACTTC,CASSLGDSQETQYF
.,.,TRBJ2-1,TRBV27,TGTGCCAGCAACCCCGAGAGCTCCTACAATGAGCAGTTCTTC,CASNPESSYNEQFF
few,TRBD2,TRBJ2-3,TRBV5-1,TGCGCCAGCAGCAAGAGCGGGGGGACCACAGATACGCAGTATTTT,CASSKSGGTTDTQYF
once,.,TRBJ2-5,TRBV13,TGTGCCAGCAGCTTATTCCAGGAAGAGACCCAGTACTTC,CASSLFQEETQYF
.,TRBD1,TRBJ1-1,TRBV18,TGTGCCAGCTCACCCTCACGGGGACAGGGGGGCCCCAGGACTGAAGCTTTCTTT,CASSPSRGQGGPRTEAFF
.,TRBD1,TRBJ1-1,TRBV7-8,TGTGCCAGCAGCCCCTCCTGGGGACAGGGGTGGGGGAACACTGAAGCTTTCTTT,CASSPSWGQGWGNTEAFF
.,.,TRBJ2-1,TRBV2,TGTGCCAGCAGTGATGGGGAGCTTCTGCTCGAGTTCTTC,CASSDGELLLEFF
.,.,TRBJ1-2,TRBV14,TGTGCCAGCAGCCAAATTATTGGGGGGGGTAGGTATGGCTACACCTTC,CASSQIIGGGRYGYTF
few,.,TRBJ2-2,TRBV5-6,TGTGCCAGCAGCTTGGACGTTCGCGACACCGGGGAGCTGTTTTTT,CASSLDVRDTGELFF
once,TRBD1,TRBJ1-4,TRBV5-1,TGCGCCAGCAGCTTGGTACTAGCGGGAAGACAGGGTGAAAAACTGTTTTTT,CASSLVLAGRQGEKLFF
.,.,TRBJ1-2,TRBV2,TGTGCCAGCACCCGGTCACAGCTGGGGGCGCCTGGCTACACCTTC,CASTRSQLGAPGYTF
.,TRBD1,TRBJ1-5,TRBV15,TGTGCCACCAGCGGGGGTGGGACAGGGGACCGCAATCAGCCCCAGCATTTT,CATSGGGTGDRNQPQHF
.,.,TRBJ1-5,TRBV4-2,TGTGCCAGCAGCCCTCCAGGATTTAGCAATCAGCCCCAGCATTTT,CASSPPGFSNQPQHF
.,TRBD1,TRBJ2-7,TRBV28,TGTGCCAGTTGGGACAGGTCCTACGAGCAGTACTTC,CASWDRSYEQYF
.,TRBD2,TRBJ2-5,TRBV7-2,TGTGCCAGCAGCCCCCGGAGAGCGGGGCAAGAGACCCAGTACTTC,CASSPRRAGQETQYF
many,.,TRBJ2-7,TRBV15,TGTGCCACCAGCAGAGATCCAATGGGGCCCGAGCAGTACTTC,CATSRDPMGPEQYF
.,.,TRBJ2-2,TRBV7-7,TGTGCCAGCAGCTCGACAGGGAACACCGGGGAGCTGTTTTTT,CASSSTGNTGELFF
.,TRBD1,TRBJ2-1,TRBV10-3,TGTGCCATTTCGGGACAGGGGCACAATGAGCAGTTCTTC,CAISGQGHNEQFF
.,.,TRBJ1-2,TRBV6-6,TGTGCCAGCAGTTACTCGATGTACAGGGATGGCTACACCTTC,CASSYSMYRDGYTF
.,.,TRBJ1-6,TRBV4-3,TGCGCCAGCAGCCCCGGCCATGGACTGGGCTCCTATAATTCACCCCTCCACTTT,CASSPGHGLGSYNSPLHF